The clone carrying this T cell receptor beta chain was picked up a small number of times. The data are from a study of shared clonotypes between healthy human individuals. Data came from immunoSEQ multiplex PCR; TCRdb stores just in-frame clones and leaves some out. The sample contains around 700,000 clones, about two thirds of which appear only once. Per germline, CDR1 LNHDA and CDR2 SQIVND (reference sequence). Germline trimming cut 3 bases from V and 2 bases from J; bases unmatched to any gene: 9. This CDR3 contains 17 residues. This chain connects TRBV19 to TRBJ1-5, with TRBD1 identical over 8 bases. The sequence came from a woman in her twenties or thirties in good health. Sequenced material: memory CD4+ T cells sorted from blood. Stated subset: CD45RA-negative fraction. CDR3 loop: CASSIDNRGFGNQPQHF. Written as DNA, the CDR3 is TGTGCCAGTAGTATTGACAACAGGGGGTTTGGCAATCAGCCCCAGCATTTT. The whole variable domain, remainder taken from reference TRBV19 and TRBJ1-5, is DGGITQSPKYLFRKEGQNVTLSCEQNLNHDAMYWYRQDPGQGLRLIYYSQIVNDFQKGDIAEGYSVSREKKESFPLTVTSAQKNPTAFYLCASSIDNRGFGNQPQHFGDGTRLSIL.